This T cell receptor (beta chain) comes out of a study of T cell repertoires in cytomegalovirus infection. This clonotype was counted only a few times. Its antigen is not identified. The J segment lost 4 bases and the V segment lost 4 bases, leaving 8 bases of the junction unmatched. In germline, CDR1 is MGHDK, CDR2 SYGVNS. The CDR3 has 16 amino acids. TCRdb re-analysed the reads in MiXCR, keeping a single row per CDR3 protein. The sample contains approximately 390,000 distinct CDR3 sequences, roughly 34% of which appear only once. The TCR comes from a human donor in good health (CMV status not recorded). Some clones in this sample may be carry-over from other donors' samples. Sequenced material: cultured PBMCs, taken from culture after CMV antigen stimulation. V gene TRBV25-1 combines with J gene TRBJ2-1; TRBD1 matches 9 bases. The CDR3 loop reads CASSGTGERAYNEQFF. The CDR3 bases are TGTGCCAGCAGTGGGACAGGGGAAAGGGCTTACAATGAGCAGTTCTTC.